This TCR beta chain was found in a study of cytomegalovirus exposure and HLA in healthy donors. Broader study findings: Per a prior analysis, the majority of TCR beta V segments were productive roughly 90% or roughly 30% of the time. Analyses of presence and absence presupposed an approximately uniform sequencing depth across donors.

This CDR3 has 18 amino acids. The germline V gene has CDR1 KGHSH and CDR2 LQKENI. The junction had 9 bases not matched to a gene; V was cut back by 1 base and J by 3 bases. As to this clone: Antigen: not known.

PCR amplification relied on 60 Vbeta primers (plus 13 Jbeta primers). The repertoire was sequenced with immunoSEQ multiplex PCR; TCRdb's copy has only in-frame clones and lacks some. The sample table includes about 51,000 clones. The V gene is TRBV18, the J gene TRBJ2-2, with 9 bases aligning to TRBD1. The material sequenced was PBMCs. This receptor was obtained from a female donor in good health and CMV-seronegative. In nucleotides, the CDR3 is TGTGCCAGCTCACCACTCTCCCCGGGACAGGGCTACACCGGGGAGCTGTTTTTT. It yields the protein CASSPLSPGQGYTGELFF.